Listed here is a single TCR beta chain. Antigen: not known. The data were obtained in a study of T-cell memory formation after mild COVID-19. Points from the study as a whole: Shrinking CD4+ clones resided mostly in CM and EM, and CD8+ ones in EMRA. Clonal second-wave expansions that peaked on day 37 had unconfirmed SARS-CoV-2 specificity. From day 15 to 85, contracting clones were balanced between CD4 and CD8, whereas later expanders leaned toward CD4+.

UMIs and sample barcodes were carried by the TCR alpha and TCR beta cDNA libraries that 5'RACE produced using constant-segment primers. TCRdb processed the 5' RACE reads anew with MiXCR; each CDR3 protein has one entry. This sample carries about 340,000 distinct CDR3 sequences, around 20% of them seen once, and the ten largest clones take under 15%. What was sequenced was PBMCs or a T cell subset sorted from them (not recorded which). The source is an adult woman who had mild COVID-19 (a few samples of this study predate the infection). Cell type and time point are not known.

DNA of the CDR3: TGTGCTAGCAGTTGGGCGCGGGGTGAAGCTTTCTTT. The encoded protein is CASSWARGEAFF. The rearrangement links TRBV12-5 to TRBJ1-1; no clear D gene. Germline V gene data show CDR1 as LGHNT and CDR2 as FRNRAP. V lost 9 bases and J lost 7, with 15 bases in between. CDR3 length: 12 amino acids.